This T cell receptor beta chain was sequenced in a study of beta chain features in type 1 diabetes. V was pared by 4 bases and J by 5 bases, with 3 bases between. This CDR3 region has 11 residues. Germline assignment: CDR1 SEHNR and CDR2 FQNEAQ (reference sequence). Expressed TCRB transcripts were sequenced after all isolated RNA was converted to cDNA. Using immunoSEQ multiplex PCR, the repertoire was profiled, and TCRdb retains in-frame clones only, with some absent. Of approximately 200,000 clones listed, about 10% are singletons. This clone was counted only a few times. The sequenced sample consisted of naive CD4+ T cells from blood. The V gene is TRBV7-9, the J gene TRBJ2-1; no clear D gene. The TCR was taken from a woman aged 18-29 years in good health. This CDR3 reads CASSSNNEQFF. The CDR3 DNA follows: TGTGCCAGCAGCTCTAACAATGAGCAGTTCTTC. The full variable domain, in which reference TRBV7-9 and TRBJ2-1 provide the parts outside the CDR3, is DTGVSQNPRHKITKRGQNVTFRCDPISEHNRLYWYRQTLGQGPEFLTYFQNEAQLEKSRLLSDRFSAERPKGSFSTLEIQRTEQGDSAMYLCASSSNNEQFFGPGTRLTVL.